This passage covers 18 T cell receptor beta chains from one sample sequenced in a study of CD8 T cells in Susac syndrome. Random hexamers were used to reverse transcribe roughly 0.5 to 1 ug of RNA. TCRdb independently ran MiXCR on the immunoSEQ multiplex PCR reads; one entry per CDR3 protein. Seen here are 190,000 or so distinct CDR3 sequences, about 95% observed once, and the top ten hold roughly 0.088%. Sequenced sample: CD4+ T cells from PBMCs. The source of these receptors is a human donor with multiple sclerosis.

The J gene is TRBJ2-1, the V gene TRBV5-4, with 13 positions matching TRBD2. V was pared by 3 bases and J by 13 bases, with 7 bases of the junction left unmatched. CDR1 and CDR2 (germline): SGHNT, YYREEE (reference sequence). The CDR3 length is 14 residues. CDR3 DNA sequence: TGTGCCAGCAGCTCATCGACTAGCGGGAGGACACAGTTCTTC. This sequence encodes CASSSSTSGRTQFF.

The rearrangement uses TRBV5-8 and TRBJ2-5; D unresolved. This CDR3 region has 10 residues. Germline V CDR1 and CDR2: SGHTS, YDEGEE. The ends were cut back, 8 bases at V and 11 bases at J, with 13 bases in the middle. Here the CDR3 DNA reads TGTGCCAGTACCGACGTGAGTCAGTACTTC. Residues: CASTDVSQYF.

The chain couples TRBV12-5 to TRBJ2-1; D gene uncertain. Germline V CDR1 and CDR2: LGHNT, FRNRAP. Trimming stripped 5 bases from V and 3 bases from J, with 8 bases between. CDR3 size: 13 residues. The DNA of the CDR3 is TGTGCTAGTGGTCCGGCCCTCTACAATGAGCAGTTCTTC. Its protein product is CASGPALYNEQFF. Complete variable domain (other parts from reference TRBV12-5 and TRBJ2-1): DARVTQTPRHKVTEMGQEVTMRCQPILGHNTVFWYRQTMMQGLELLAYFRNRAPLDDSGMPKDRFSAEMPDATLATLKIQPSEPRDSAVYFCASGPALYNEQFFGPGTRLTVL.

The J gene is TRBJ1-1, the V gene TRBV18, with 7 bases fitting TRBD1. J lost 3 bases, V lost 4 bases, and 8 bases had no gene match. The CDR3 contains 15 residues. CDR1 and CDR2 (germline): KGHSH, LQKENI. Here the CDR3 reads CASSRDSGGDTEAFF. CDR3 sequence (DNA): TGTGCCAGCTCACGGGACAGCGGAGGGGACACTGAAGCTTTCTTT.

The rearrangement links TRBV7-9 to TRBJ2-5; D is possibly TRBD1 (6 bases). The CDR3 has 13 amino acids. Trimming removed 4 bases from V and 5 bases from J, with 11 bases in between. The germline V gene encodes CDR1 SEHNR and CDR2 FQNEAQ (reference sequence). CDR3 sequence: CASSYRQEETQYF. The CDR3 DNA reads as TGTGCCAGCAGCTACAGACAGGAGGAGACCCAGTACTTC.

The J gene is TRBJ1-1, the V gene TRBV6-1; D is undetermined. The CDR3 length is 13 residues. Germline V gives CDR1 MNHNS, CDR2 SASEGT. V lost 9 bases and J lost 7, with 18 bases in between. CDR3 sequence (DNA): TGTGCCAGTCAATTTATGCGGCCGGGTGAAGCTTTCTTT. It encodes CASQFMRPGEAFF.

J is TRBJ2-3 and V is TRBV5-1; D remains ambiguous. CDR1 SGHRS and CDR2 YFSETQ come from the germline V gene. V was trimmed by 7 bases and J by 3 bases, leaving 12 bases between them. The CDR3 runs 13 residues. As DNA, the CDR3 is TGCGCCAGCCTACCCCCGGGTACAGATACGCAGTATTTT. Protein sequence: CASLPPGTDTQYF.

The rearrangement joins TRBV3-1 to TRBJ2-5; 7 nucleotides match TRBD2. The CDR3 consists of 16 residues. J lost 5 bases, V lost 5 bases, and 14 bases had no gene match. Per germline, CDR1 LGHDT and CDR2 YNNKEL (reference sequence). CDR3 region: CASSSGVTSRWETQYF. The CDR3 nucleotides are TGTGCCAGCAGCTCCGGCGTGACTAGCCGGTGGGAGACCCAGTACTTC.

The chain is built from TRBV27 and TRBJ1-1; no clear D gene. The length of the CDR3 is 14 residues. Germline-derived CDR1 and CDR2 are MNHEY and SMNVEV (reference sequence). Between the trimmed V and J ends, which lost 4 bases and 1 base, there was a span of 10 bases. CDR3 protein: CASSSTETNTEAFF. In nucleotides, the CDR3 is TGTGCCAGCAGTTCGACGGAGACGAACACTGAAGCTTTCTTT.

This clonotype was observed once. The chain links TRBV2 to TRBJ2-7; 8 bases are a match to TRBD2. Germline values: CDR1 SNHLY, CDR2 FYNNEI. The CDR3 extends over 13 amino acids. With V trimmed by 10 bases and J by 3 bases, 8 bases remained unmatched. The CDR3 loop is CATGREALYEQYF. The CDR3 nucleotides read TGTGCCACCGGGCGGGAGGCTCTCTACGAGCAGTACTTC. The complete variable domain, with remaining parts taken from reference TRBV2 and TRBJ2-7, reads EPEVTQTPSHQVTQMGQEVILRCVPISNHLYFYWYRQILGQKVEFLVSFYNNEISEKSEIFDDQFSVERPDGSNFTLKIRSTKLEDSAMYFCATGREALYEQYFGPGTRLTVT.

The J gene is TRBJ2-6, the V gene TRBV5-6; 11 bases align to TRBD1. J lost 5 bases, V lost 3 bases, and 7 bases had no gene match. Germline-derived CDR1 and CDR2 are SGHDT and YYEEEE. The CDR3 is made up of 17 amino acids. CDR3 DNA: TGTGCCAGCAGCTCCGGACAGGGGGCAGCAAGGGCCAACGTCCTGACTTTC. As protein: CASSSGQGAARANVLTF.

V gene TRBV29-1 combines with J gene TRBJ2-5; D may be TRBD2 (5 bases). This CDR3 spans 11 amino acids. V dropped 4 bases and J dropped 3 bases, with 6 bases sitting between them. Germline-derived CDR1 and CDR2 are SQVTM and ANQGSEA. CDR3 amino acids: CSVGEKETQYF. CDR3 coding DNA: TGCAGCGTTGGGGAGAAAGAGACCCAGTACTTC.

J is TRBJ2-5 and V is TRBV4-1; D is unclear. Germline V lookup: CDR1 MGHRA, CDR2 YSYEKL. CDR3 size: 15 residues. V was cut by 2 bases and J by 4 bases, with 14 bases left in between. The CDR3, as DNA: TGCGCCAGCAGCCAATTACGGCAACCGGGAGAGACCCAGTACTTC. Translating it yields CASSQLRQPGETQYF.

The chain carries TRBV29-1 and TRBJ1-1; a possible D gene is TRBD1 (6 bases). There are 11 residues in the CDR3. V was clipped by 6 bases and J by 4 bases, with 9 bases between them. Germline CDR1 SQVTM, CDR2 ANQGSEA. This CDR3 is CSVQGFTEAFF. In DNA, the CDR3 is TGCAGCGTCCAGGGGTTCACTGAAGCTTTCTTT.

This clonotype was counted a few times. The chain links TRBV6-5 to TRBJ2-5; D is unresolved. This CDR3 has 13 residues. Germline assignment: CDR1 MNHEY and CDR2 SVGAGI. Trimming shortened V by 2 bases and J by 5 bases, and 9 bases separated the two germline ends. The chain's CDR3 is CASSYRSSETQYF. The CDR3 coding sequence is TGTGCCAGCAGTTACCGGAGCTCGGAGACCCAGTACTTC.

The rearrangement joins TRBV20-1 to TRBJ2-1; D is ambiguous. Germline V gives CDR1 DFQATT, CDR2 SNEGSKA (reference sequence). V lost 3 bases to trimming and J lost 9 bases, with 15 bases between them. The CDR3 runs to 13 residues. The CDR3 sequence is CSARGPHKAEQFF. The CDR3 DNA follows: TGCAGTGCTAGGGGTCCTCACAAAGCTGAGCAGTTCTTC.

CDR3 sequence (DNA): TGTGCCAGCAGGCTAGCGGGGACCGGGGAGCAGTTCTTC. Translating it yields CASRLAGTGEQFF. The rearrangement uses TRBV2 and TRBJ2-1, with 9 bases lining up with TRBD2. The CDR3 extends over 13 amino acids. Trimming at V came to 6 bases and at J to 10 bases, leaving 7 bases not matched to a gene. Germline V gene data show CDR1 as SNHLY and CDR2 as FYNNEI.

The V gene is TRBV6-5, the J gene TRBJ2-1; no clear D. The V gene lost 6 bases and the J gene lost 7 bases, with 13 bases spanning the gap. Germline V lookup: CDR1 MNHEY, CDR2 SVGAGI. This CDR3 spans 13 amino acids. This chain's CDR3 is CASSLNLGNEQFF. DNA for the CDR3: TGTGCCAGCAGCTTAAACTTAGGAAATGAGCAGTTCTTC.